These 27 T cell receptor beta chains were all obtained from the same sample, sequenced in a study of shared clonotypes between healthy human individuals. Produced via immunoSEQ multiplex PCR; TCRdb's table is partial and in-frame only. The table includes approximately 1.1 million clones, around 82% detected once. The specimen was memory CD4+ T cells from PBMCs. Subset defined: CD45RA-negative fraction. The receptors were sampled from a man in his late teens or twenties in good health. Some clones in this sample may be carry-over from other donors' samples.

The J gene is TRBJ2-2, the V gene TRBV28; D is possibly TRBD1 (6 bases). Per germline, CDR1 MDHEN and CDR2 SYDVKM. The CDR3 totals 15 residues. V shed 3 bases and J shed 6 bases, with 14 bases lying between them. The CDR3 sequence is CASSLGQGYPGELFF. In nucleotides, the CDR3 is TGTGCCAGCAGTTTGGGGCAGGGGTATCCCGGGGAGCTGTTTTTT.

The chain recombines TRBV11-3 with TRBJ2-5; tentative D call: TRBD2 (6 bases). Germline CDR1 SGHNT, CDR2 YENEEA. The CDR3 sequence is 15 residues long. V was cut by 4 bases and J by 3 bases, with 15 bases left in between. The CDR3: CASSSGLAKEETQYF. As DNA, the CDR3 is TGTGCCAGCAGCTCGGGGCTAGCGAAGGAAGAGACCCAGTACTTC.

The chain combines TRBV11-2 with TRBJ2-7; D not certain. The germline V gene has CDR1 SGHAT and CDR2 FQNNGV. This CDR3 contains 15 residues. V lost 2 bases and J 2 bases, leaving 13 bases between the germline ends. The CDR3 protein is CASSLTFPGPYEQYF. DNA of the CDR3: TGTGCCAGCAGCTTAACGTTTCCAGGCCCCTACGAGCAGTACTTC. Combining the CDR3 with reference TRBV11-2 and TRBJ2-7 gives the whole variable domain EAGVAQSPRYKIIEKRQSVAFWCNPISGHATLYWYQQILGQGPKLLIQFQNNGVVDDSQLPKDRFSAERLKGVDSTLKIQPAKLEDSAVYLCASSLTFPGPYEQYFGPGTRLTVT.

The sample holds many counts of this clone. The same CDR3 can be traced to other DNA sequences in this sample. This sequence joins TRBV30 and TRBJ2-5; D unclear. The V gene's germline CDR1 is GTSNPN and CDR2 SVGIG (reference sequence). CDR3 length: 11 amino acids. V lost 2 bases and J 4 bases, leaving 5 bases between the germline ends. The CDR3 nucleotides read TGTGCCTGGAGTTGGGGAGAGACCCAGTACTTC. Residues: CAWSWGETQYF.

As regards this clone: The sample holds other DNA sequences that translate to the same CDR3. The V call is TRBV15, the J call TRBJ2-5; D is unclear. V was cut by 0 bases and J by 5 bases, with 7 bases left in between. Germline CDR1 LNHNV, CDR2 YYDKDF (reference sequence). This CDR3 is 13 amino acids long. In DNA form, the CDR3 reads TGTGCCACCAGCAGAGATCGAGCCGAGACCCAGTACTTC. It encodes CATSRDRAETQYF.

The chain couples TRBV2 to TRBJ2-7, with a possible D match to TRBD1 (6 bases). The length of the CDR3 is 13 residues. Germline-derived CDR1 and CDR2 are SNHLY and FYNNEI. The V and J ends lost 6 bases and 6 bases respectively, with 15 bases between them. The CDR3 sequence: CASSTAQGSEQYF. In DNA, the CDR3 is TGTGCCAGCAGCACGGCACAGGGTTCCGAGCAGTACTTC.

The chain links TRBV5-5 to TRBJ2-7, with TRBD1 matching over 10 bases. The CDR3 has 15 residues. Germline V gene lookup returns CDR1 SGHKS and CDR2 YYEKEE (reference sequence). J gave up 5 bases and V 5 bases, and 10 bases lay outside the gene matches. The chain's CDR3 is CASRARQGATDEQYF. Written as DNA, the CDR3 is TGTGCCAGCAGAGCCCGACAGGGGGCGACAGACGAGCAGTACTTC.

The chain links TRBV7-9 to TRBJ1-5; D not certain. Germline lookup yields CDR1 SEHNR and CDR2 FQNEAQ (reference sequence). The V end was cut by 2 bases, the J end by 1 base, with 6 bases between. The CDR3 contains 14 residues. This CDR3 is CASSLPPSNQPQHF. CDR3 nucleotides: TGTGCCAGCAGCTTACCTCCAAGCAATCAGCCCCAGCATTTT.

The chain recombines TRBV25-1 with TRBJ2-1, with 11 bases aligning to TRBD2. The CDR3 runs to 15 residues. Germline V gene sequence: CDR1 MGHDK, CDR2 SYGVNS. The V gene end was trimmed by 4 bases and the J gene end by 10 bases; junction bases not matched to a gene: 9. The CDR3, as DNA: TGTGCCAGCAGTGGAACGGGACTAGCGGCGATCGAGCAGTTCTTC. It is translated as CASSGTGLAAIEQFF. Based on the CDR3 plus reference TRBV25-1 and TRBJ2-1, the full variable domain is EADIYQTPRYLVIGTGKKITLECSQTMGHDKMYWYQQDPGMELHLIHYSYGVNSTEKGDLSSESTVSRIRTEHFPLTLESARPSHTSQYLCASSGTGLAAIEQFFGPGTRLTVL.

This clone was observed once. The chain employs TRBV19 and TRBJ2-7; D is undetermined. V was clipped by 5 bases and J by 6 bases, with 23 bases between them. From germline, CDR1 is LNHDA and CDR2 SQIVND (reference sequence). The CDR3 consists of 16 residues. CDR3 nucleotides: TGTGCCAGTAGTGTAAGGGATCCTCTTGGGTTAAGCGAGCAGTACTTC. Protein sequence: CASSVRDPLGLSEQYF.

This clone was counted once. The chain is built from TRBV6-6 and TRBJ2-4; D assignment may be TRBD1 or TRBD2 (5 bases each). Germline CDR1 reads MNHNY; CDR2 reads SVGAGI (reference sequence). With 7 bases removed from V and 1 base from J, the gap between germline ends came to 11 bases. The CDR3 runs 14 residues. Here the CDR3 reads CASNTGRAKNIQYF. DNA of the CDR3: TGTGCCAGCAACACGGGACGGGCCAAAAACATTCAGTACTTC.

This chain links TRBV5-5 with TRBJ2-5; possibly TRBD2 for D (5 bases). Trimming left V 7 bases short and J 4 bases short, with 8 bases between. CDR1 and CDR2 (germline): SGHKS, YYEKEE (reference sequence). This CDR3 is 11 amino acids long. The CDR3 loop is CASGGLETQYF. The CDR3 nucleotides are TGTGCCAGCGGTGGACTAGAGACCCAGTACTTC.

This CDR3 reads CASSPTGLAGGTGELFF. CDR3 nucleotide sequence: TGTGCCAGCTCACCGACGGGACTAGCGGGAGGAACCGGGGAGCTGTTTTTT. The chain employs TRBV18 and TRBJ2-2; the match to TRBD2 covers 15 bases. With V trimmed by 3 bases and J by 5 bases, 4 bases remained unmatched. CDR1 and CDR2 from the germline V gene are KGHSH and LQKENI. This CDR3 has 17 residues.

Worth noting for this clone: In the same sample, other DNA sequences code for this CDR3. The chain has TRBV5-1 and TRBJ1-5; D is undetermined. The CDR3 totals 13 residues. Germline V gene lookup returns CDR1 SGHRS and CDR2 YFSETQ. Trimming took 0 bases from V and 4 from J, leaving 5 bases between them. This CDR3 is CASSLGQNQPQHF. The DNA for the CDR3 is TGCGCCAGCAGCTTGGGGCAGAATCAGCCCCAGCATTTT.

This clone has only a few counts. The chain combines TRBV27 with TRBJ2-2; TRBD2 matches at 9 bases. V dropped 3 bases and J dropped 6; count of bases not matched to a gene: 5. CDR1 and CDR2 (germline): MNHEY, SMNVEV (reference sequence). The CDR3 totals 15 residues. The CDR3 DNA reads TGTGCCAGCAGTTTTGTTAGCGGGAGTCCCGGGGAGCTGTTTTTT. Its translation is CASSFVSGSPGELFF.

This clone turned up a few times. The V and J genes are TRBV27 and TRBJ2-2; D may be TRBD2 (6 bases). Trimming stripped 8 bases from V and 0 bases from J, with 13 bases between. This CDR3 region has 15 residues. Germline CDR1 MNHEY, CDR2 SMNVEV (reference sequence). The CDR3 DNA is TGTGCCAGCCGGAGGGGAGGATCGAACACCGGGGAGCTGTTTTTT. It yields the protein CASRRGGSNTGELFF.

The chain combines TRBV5-6 with TRBJ1-1; 7 positions agree with TRBD1. Germline V gene data show CDR1 as SGHDT and CDR2 as YYEEEE. The V segment lost 4 bases and the J segment 0 bases; nucleotides outside the gene matches: 6. There are 15 residues in the CDR3. CDR3 region: CASSPRGTVNTEAFF. The CDR3 DNA is TGTGCCAGCAGCCCGCGAGGGACAGTGAACACTGAAGCTTTCTTT.

The chain recombines TRBV5-1 with TRBJ2-1, with D tentatively TRBD2 (6 bases). V was trimmed by 4 bases and J by 7 bases, leaving 21 bases between them. This CDR3 comprises 16 residues. CDR1 and CDR2 (germline): SGHRS, YFSETQ. CDR3 in amino acids: CASSPLRLGLGNEQFF. The CDR3 coding sequence is TGCGCCAGCAGCCCCCTCCGACTAGGATTGGGGAATGAGCAGTTCTTC.

This sequence joins TRBV27 and TRBJ2-7; the match to TRBD2 covers 9 bases. Germline CDR1 and CDR2: MNHEY and SMNVEV (reference sequence). This CDR3 spans 14 amino acids. V lost 6 bases, J lost 7 bases, and 10 bases stayed unmatched. The CDR3 protein is CASSWREGPGEQYF. The CDR3 bases are TGTGCCAGCAGCTGGCGGGAGGGCCCGGGGGAGCAGTACTTC.

This clone was picked up a small number of times. This rearrangement joins TRBV9 to TRBJ1-1; D is perhaps TRBD1 (5 bases). The germline V gene encodes CDR1 SGDLS and CDR2 YYNGEE. Trimming shortened V by 3 bases and J by 6 bases, and 15 bases separated the two germline ends. This CDR3 comprises 14 residues. The DNA of the CDR3 is TGTGCCAGCAGCGGAGGGGCACGGGGGGCTGAAGCTTTCTTT. This translates into CASSGGARGAEAFF.

The genes are TRBV4-1 and TRBJ2-6; D might be TRBD1 or TRBD2, each matching 5 bases. The CDR3 totals 17 residues. V lost 3 bases and J lost 0, with 12 bases in between. Germline V gene data show CDR1 as MGHRA and CDR2 as YSYEKL. The CDR3 here is CASSQGDRSSGANVLTF. The CDR3 bases are TGCGCCAGCAGCCAGGGGGACCGGAGCTCTGGGGCCAACGTCCTGACTTTC.

The chain links TRBV19 to TRBJ2-1; D gene unclear. CDR1 and CDR2 from the germline V gene are LNHDA and SQIVND (reference sequence). V lost 11 bases and J lost 0, with 8 bases in between. The CDR3 runs 12 residues. CDR3 in amino acids: CAPVRSYNEQFF. The CDR3 bases are TGTGCCCCGGTCCGCTCCTACAATGAGCAGTTCTTC.

This chain connects TRBV5-1 to TRBJ2-5; D is unclear. The CDR3 has 17 residues. The V end lost 0 bases, the J end lost 5 bases, and 20 bases lay between the germline ends. Germline CDR1 is SGHRS and CDR2 is YFSETQ. CDR3 nucleotides: TGCGCCAGCAGCTTGGATATCGCGCCAGGCAGGCGGGAGACCCAGTACTTC. Its translation is CASSLDIAPGRRETQYF. Full variable domain (rest looked up from reference TRBV5-1 and TRBJ2-5): KAGVTQTPRYLIKTRGQQVTLSCSPISGHRSVSWYQQTPGQGLQFLFEYFSETQRNKGNFPGRFSGRQFSNSRSEMNVSTLELGDSALYLCASSLDIAPGRRETQYFGPGTRLLVL.

The chain couples TRBV9 to TRBJ2-1; tentatively, D is TRBD2 (7 bases). V lost 2 bases to trimming and J lost 6 bases, with 24 bases between them. The germline CDR1 and CDR2 sequences are SGDLS and YYNGEE. This CDR3 spans 18 amino acids. The CDR3 DNA follows: TGTGCCAGCAGCGTTGGGGGGGCTAGCCGTAGGACTCTCAATGAGCAGTTCTTC. Residues: CASSVGGASRRTLNEQFF.

About this clone: With a much larger clone just one base away, this may be a read error. The chain couples TRBV7-9 to TRBJ2-3, with D possibly TRBD1 on 5 matching bases. Per the germline V gene, CDR1 is SEHNR and CDR2 is FQNEAQ (reference sequence). Trimming removed 1 base at V and 0 bases at J, with 5 bases between. The CDR3 contains 14 residues. In DNA form, the CDR3 reads TGTGCCAGCAGCTTAGGGACAAGCACAGATACGCAGTATTTT. It specifies CASSLGTSTDTQYF.

In its sample, this clone was seen a few times. The chain has TRBV29-1 and TRBJ1-4; D is unresolved. Germline lookup yields CDR1 SQVTM and CDR2 ANQGSEA. Trimming shortened V by 8 bases and J by 8 bases, and 12 bases separated the two germline ends. This CDR3 region has 11 residues. The chain's CDR3 is CSHTWGEKLFF. CDR3 nucleotide sequence: TGCAGCCACACCTGGGGAGAAAAACTGTTTTTT.

This clone was seen once. The chain joins TRBV7-8 to TRBJ2-1, with D perhaps matching TRBD2 (5 bases). This CDR3 has 17 amino acids. CDR1 is SGHVS and CDR2 is FQNEAQ in the germline V gene. The germline V and J ends were trimmed by 4 bases and 10 bases, with 26 bases remaining between them. The chain's CDR3 is CASSWEIGQNRRGEQFF. The CDR3 DNA follows: TGTGCCAGCAGCTGGGAGATCGGGCAGAACCGTCGGGGAGAGCAGTTCTTC.